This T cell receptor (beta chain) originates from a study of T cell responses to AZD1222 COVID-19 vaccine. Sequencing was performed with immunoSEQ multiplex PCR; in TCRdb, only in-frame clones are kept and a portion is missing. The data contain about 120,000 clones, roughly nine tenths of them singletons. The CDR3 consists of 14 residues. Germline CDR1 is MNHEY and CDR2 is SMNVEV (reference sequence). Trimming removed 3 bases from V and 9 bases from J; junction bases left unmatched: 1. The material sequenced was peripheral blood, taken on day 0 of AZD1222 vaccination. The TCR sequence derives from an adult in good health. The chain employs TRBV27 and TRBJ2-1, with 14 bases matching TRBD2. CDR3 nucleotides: TGTGCCAGCAGTTTGGGGACTAGCGGGAGTGAGCAGTTCTTC. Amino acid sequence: CASSLGTSGSEQFF.